This T cell receptor beta chain stems from a study of response to subunit inactivated influenza vaccine. With 2 bases clipped from V and 5 bases from J, the junction kept 13 bases outside the gene matches. The CDR3 consists of 17 residues. CDR1 is SGHKS and CDR2 is YYEKEE in the germline V gene (reference sequence). TCRdb recomputed calls from the RT-PCR reads with MiXCR, one row per CDR3 protein. This sample has 500,000 to 600,000 distinct CDR3 sequences; around 13% occur once, and the top ten carry roughly 10%. This receptor was taken from a man aged 50-60 years who received an inactivated influenza vaccine. The chain uses TRBV5-5 and TRBJ1-5; TRBD1 agrees at 7 bases. Sequenced here: PBMCs from blood, sampled about 13 days after vaccination. The CDR3 loop reads CASSFFPDREVDQPQHF. For the CDR3, the DNA is TGTGCCAGCAGCTTTTTTCCCGACAGGGAGGTAGATCAGCCCCAGCATTTT.